The 12 T cell receptor beta chains given below trace back to one sample, sequenced in a study of CD8 T cells in ankylosing spondylitis listed by TCRdb under 2017. Library prep was done by 5' RACE. The sequencing machine was an Illumina HiSeq 2500. TCRdb cleaned the public reads at Q25 with fastp, built clones with MiXCR and kept in-frame beta chains. Rows matching on CDR3 protein sequence are summarized as one entry with the most common DNA and genes. For this sample the table gives 150,000 or so distinct CDR3 sequences, of which about 9.9% were detected only once. Clones ranked in the top ten supply almost 30% of the sample. Material: blood, either unsorted or a sorted T cell fraction (not recorded which). The receptors derive from a male donor with ankylosing spondylitis or in good health (not recorded which).

This chain connects TRBV6-1 to TRBJ1-5; D is possibly TRBD1 (6 bases). CDR3 length: 13 residues. Germline V gene sequence: CDR1 MNHNS, CDR2 SASEGT. The V end was cut by 7 bases, the J end by 8 bases, with 15 bases between. In DNA, the CDR3 is TGTGCCAGCAAAAACAGGGCCCAGGAGCCCCAGCATTTT. This gives the protein CASKNRAQEPQHF.

Comment on this clonotype: It may be a read error: a sequence one base away is much more abundant. V usage is TRBV20-1 and J usage is TRBJ1-1; D remains ambiguous. CDR1 DFQATT and CDR2 SNEGSKA come from the germline V gene (reference sequence). V was trimmed by 3 bases and J by 3 bases, leaving 8 bases between them. This CDR3 has 12 amino acids. The CDR3 loop is CSASSGDTEAFF. The CDR3 DNA reads TGCAGTGCTAGCTCCGGGGACACTGAAGCTTTCTTT.

This clonotype has at least ten counts. The CDR3 region is CSVNSLQGGTEAFF. CDR3 nucleotide sequence: TGCAGCGTAAATAGCCTGCAGGGCGGAACTGAAGCTTTCTTT. The rearrangement links TRBV29-1 to TRBJ1-1; D possibly corresponds to TRBD1 (5 bases). Germline CDR1 SQVTM, CDR2 ANQGSEA. CDR3 size: 14 residues. Trimming left V 6 bases short and J 5 bases short, with 19 bases between.

Many counts were recorded for this clonotype. This chain links TRBV3-1 with TRBJ1-2; D is ambiguous. This CDR3 comprises 14 residues. Trimming cost V 3 bases and J 2 bases, with 10 bases left between them. Germline V gene sequence: CDR1 LGHDT, CDR2 YNNKEL (reference sequence). For the CDR3, the DNA is TGTGCCAGCAGCCAGAGCCTCCTGAACTATGGCTACACCTTC. This gives the protein CASSQSLLNYGYTF.

J is TRBJ1-2 and V is TRBV6-2 or TRBV6-3, with TRBD1 identical over 11 bases. Germline-derived CDR1 and CDR2 are MNHEY and SVGEGT. This CDR3 comprises 15 residues. After removal of 0 bases from V and 6 bases from J, the junction contained 3 bases not matched to a gene. CDR3 DNA sequence: TGTGCCAGCAGTTACTCCGGACAGGGGGCGAATGGCTACACCTTC. Its protein is CASSYSGQGANGYTF.

This clonotype was seen a handful of times. V usage is TRBV10-3 and J usage is TRBJ2-1; TRBD2 agrees at 11 bases. CDR3 size: 18 residues. The V gene's germline CDR1 is ENHRY and CDR2 SYGVKD. Losses at the gene ends were 10 bases for V and 0 bases for J; bases not matched to a gene: 14. CDR3: CATRGEGTSGSSYNEQFF. The CDR3 nucleotides are TGTGCCACCAGGGGTGAAGGGACTAGCGGCAGCTCCTACAATGAGCAGTTCTTC.

This clonotype showed up just a few times. Germline is not matched at one junction end, which may reflect a read error. This sequence joins TRBV7-2 and TRBJ2-7; 11 bases line up with TRBD2. Germline V gene data show CDR1 as SGHTA and CDR2 as FQGNSA. The CDR3 runs 15 residues. CDR3 bases: TGTGCCAGCAGCCTAGCGGGGGGTGGCTCCTACGAGCAGTACTTC. It encodes CASSLAGGGSYEQYF.

This chain links TRBV7-9 with TRBJ2-5, with TRBD2 matching over 9 bases. The germline V gene encodes CDR1 SEHNR and CDR2 FQNEAQ (reference sequence). Unmatched junction bases numbered 1, after V lost 5 bases and J lost 3 bases. CDR3 length equals 13 residues. Here the CDR3 DNA reads TGTGCCAGCAGCCCTAGCGGGAAAGAGACCCAGTACTTC. Translation: CASSPSGKETQYF.

Comment on this clonotype: Given a much more abundant clone one base away, this may be a read error. The V gene is TRBV18, the J gene TRBJ2-7, with 7 bases matching TRBD1. Germline values: CDR1 KGHSH, CDR2 LQKENI. CDR3 length: 12 amino acids. CDR3 sequence: CVSSRTGDEQYF. CDR3 DNA sequence: TGTGTCAGCTCACGTACAGGGGACGAGCAGTACTTC.

This clonotype occurred many times. The rearrangement links TRBV4-1 to TRBJ1-1; D unclear. V lost 1 base, J lost 5 bases, and 8 bases lay in between. The CDR3 sequence is 13 residues long. Germline CDR1 and CDR2: MGHRA and YSYEKL. CDR3 residues: CASSQGGKTEAFF. As DNA, the CDR3 is TGCGCCAGCAGCCAAGGAGGTAAGACTGAAGCTTTCTTT.

This clonotype appeared many times. This rearrangement joins TRBV25-1 to TRBJ1-3; no clear D. Germline values: CDR1 MGHDK, CDR2 SYGVNS. Trimming removed 5 bases from V and 4 bases from J, with 18 bases in between. The CDR3 is made up of 16 amino acids. CDR3 sequence reads: CASSSGLRVSGNTIYF. The DNA for the CDR3 is TGTGCCAGCAGTTCCGGCCTGAGGGTATCCGGAAACACCATATATTTT.

There are many counts of this clonotype. The chain carries TRBV7-2 and TRBJ2-2; the D is unclear. The CDR3 is made up of 14 amino acids. CDR1 and CDR2 (germline): SGHTA, FQGNSA. Trimming stripped 1 base from V and 3 bases from J, with 6 bases between. DNA of the CDR3: TGTGCCAGCAGCTTAGGCCGGGACACCGGGGAGCTGTTTTTT. It yields the protein CASSLGRDTGELFF.